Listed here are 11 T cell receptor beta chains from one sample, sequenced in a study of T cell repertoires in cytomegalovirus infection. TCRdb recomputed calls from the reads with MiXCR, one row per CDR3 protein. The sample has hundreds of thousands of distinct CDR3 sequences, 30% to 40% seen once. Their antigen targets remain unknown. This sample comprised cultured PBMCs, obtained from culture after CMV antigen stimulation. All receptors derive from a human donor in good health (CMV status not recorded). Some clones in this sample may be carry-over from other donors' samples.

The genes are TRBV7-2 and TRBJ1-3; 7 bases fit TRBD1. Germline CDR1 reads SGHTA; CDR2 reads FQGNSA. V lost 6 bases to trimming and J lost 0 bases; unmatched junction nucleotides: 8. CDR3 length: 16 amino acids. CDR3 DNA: TGTGCCAGCAGACATCTCAGGGGGAGCTCTGGAAACACCATATATTTT. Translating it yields CASRHLRGSSGNTIYF.

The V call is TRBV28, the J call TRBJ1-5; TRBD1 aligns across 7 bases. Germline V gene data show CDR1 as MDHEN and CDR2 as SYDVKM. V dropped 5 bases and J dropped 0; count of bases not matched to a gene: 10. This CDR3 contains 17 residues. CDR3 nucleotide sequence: TGTGCCAGCAGTACCCCCGGGACAGCATATAGCAATCAGCCCCAGCATTTT. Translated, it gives CASSTPGTAYSNQPQHF.

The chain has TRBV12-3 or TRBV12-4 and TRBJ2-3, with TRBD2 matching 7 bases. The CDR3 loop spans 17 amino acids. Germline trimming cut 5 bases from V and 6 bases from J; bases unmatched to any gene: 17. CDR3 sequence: CASSPHPWAGEEDTQYF. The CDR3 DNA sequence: TGTGCCAGCAGTCCACACCCTTGGGCGGGGGAGGAGGATACGCAGTATTTT.

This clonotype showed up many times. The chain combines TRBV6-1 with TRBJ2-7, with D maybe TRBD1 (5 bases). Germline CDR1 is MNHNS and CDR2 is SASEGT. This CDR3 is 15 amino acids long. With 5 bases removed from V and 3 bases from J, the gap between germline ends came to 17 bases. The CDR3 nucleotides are TGTGCCAGCAGTTTACGTGAAGGGGCGAACTACGAGCAGTACTTC. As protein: CASSLREGANYEQYF.

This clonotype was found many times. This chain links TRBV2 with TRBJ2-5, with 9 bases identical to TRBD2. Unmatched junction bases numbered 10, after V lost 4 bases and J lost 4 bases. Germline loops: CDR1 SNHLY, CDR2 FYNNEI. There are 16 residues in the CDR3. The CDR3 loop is CASSGSGGRGGETQYF. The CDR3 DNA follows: TGTGCCAGCAGTGGGTCGGGCGGGAGGGGAGGAGAGACCCAGTACTTC. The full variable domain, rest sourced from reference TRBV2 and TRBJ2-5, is EPEVTQTPSHQVTQMGQEVILRCVPISNHLYFYWYRQILGQKVEFLVSFYNNEISEKSEIFDDQFSVERPDGSNFTLKIRSTKLEDSAMYFCASSGSGGRGGETQYFGPGTRLLVL.

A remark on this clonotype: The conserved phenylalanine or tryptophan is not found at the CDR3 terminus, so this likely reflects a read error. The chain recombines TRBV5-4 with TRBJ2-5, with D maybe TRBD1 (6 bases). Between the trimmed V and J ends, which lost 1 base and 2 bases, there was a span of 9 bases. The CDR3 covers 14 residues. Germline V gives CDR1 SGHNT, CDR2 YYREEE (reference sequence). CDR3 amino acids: CASSLKDSQETQYL. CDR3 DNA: TGTGCCAGCAGCTTGAAGGACAGTCAAGAGACCCAGTACTTA.

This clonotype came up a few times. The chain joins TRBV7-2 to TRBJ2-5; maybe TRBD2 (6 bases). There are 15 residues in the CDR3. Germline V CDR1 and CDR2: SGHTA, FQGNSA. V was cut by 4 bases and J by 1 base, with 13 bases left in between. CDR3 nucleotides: TGTGCCAGCAGCTCACAGACGCGGGGCCAAGAGACCCAGTACTTC. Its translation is CASSSQTRGQETQYF.

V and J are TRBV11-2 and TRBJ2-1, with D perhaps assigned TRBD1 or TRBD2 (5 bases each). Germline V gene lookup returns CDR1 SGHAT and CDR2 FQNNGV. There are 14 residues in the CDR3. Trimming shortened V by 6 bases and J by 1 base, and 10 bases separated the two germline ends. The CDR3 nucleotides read TGTGCCAGCAGTACCGGGGCGTCCTACAATGAGCAGTTCTTC. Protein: CASSTGASYNEQFF.

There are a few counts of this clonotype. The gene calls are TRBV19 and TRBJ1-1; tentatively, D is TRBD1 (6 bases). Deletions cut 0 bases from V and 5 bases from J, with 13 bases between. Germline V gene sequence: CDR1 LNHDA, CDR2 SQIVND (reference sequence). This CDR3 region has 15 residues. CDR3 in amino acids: CASSIERGLRTEAFF. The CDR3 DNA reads TGTGCCAGTAGTATAGAACGGGGGCTCCGAACTGAAGCTTTCTTT.

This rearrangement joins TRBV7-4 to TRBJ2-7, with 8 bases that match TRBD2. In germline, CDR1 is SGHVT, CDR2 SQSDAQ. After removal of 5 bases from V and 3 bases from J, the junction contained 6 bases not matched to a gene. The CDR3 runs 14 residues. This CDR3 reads CASSLRGGVYEQYF. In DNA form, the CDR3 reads TGTGCCAGCAGCCTTCGGGGGGGCGTCTACGAGCAGTACTTC.

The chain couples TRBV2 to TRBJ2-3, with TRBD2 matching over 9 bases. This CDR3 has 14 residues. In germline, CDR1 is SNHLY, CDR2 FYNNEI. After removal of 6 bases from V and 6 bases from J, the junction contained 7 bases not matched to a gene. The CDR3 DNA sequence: TGTGCCAGCAGAAGCGGGAGGACTACGGATACGCAGTATTTT. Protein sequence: CASRSGRTTDTQYF. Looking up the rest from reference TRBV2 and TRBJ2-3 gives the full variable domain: EPEVTQTPSHQVTQMGQEVILRCVPISNHLYFYWYRQILGQKVEFLVSFYNNEISEKSEIFDDQFSVERPDGSNFTLKIRSTKLEDSAMYFCASRSGRTTDTQYFGPGTRLTVL.